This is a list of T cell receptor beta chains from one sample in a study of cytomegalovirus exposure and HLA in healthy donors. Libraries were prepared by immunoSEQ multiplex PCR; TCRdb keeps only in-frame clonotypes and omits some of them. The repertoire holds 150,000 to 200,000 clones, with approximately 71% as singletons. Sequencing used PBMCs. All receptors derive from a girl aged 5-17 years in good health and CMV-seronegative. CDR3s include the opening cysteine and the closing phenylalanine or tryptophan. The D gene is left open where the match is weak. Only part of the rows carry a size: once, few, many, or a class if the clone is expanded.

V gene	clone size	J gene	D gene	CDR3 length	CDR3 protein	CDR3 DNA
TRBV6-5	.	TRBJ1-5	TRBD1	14	CASSYGQGYQPQHF	TGTGCCAGCAGTTACGGACAGGGATATCAGCCCCAGCATTTT
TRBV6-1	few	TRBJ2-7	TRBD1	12	CASSDRTYEQYF	TGTGCCAGCTCGGACAGGACCTACGAGCAGTACTTC
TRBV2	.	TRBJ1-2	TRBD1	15	CAGSEIQDRNYGYTF	TGTGCCGGCAGTGAAATCCAGGACAGGAACTATGGCTACACCTTC
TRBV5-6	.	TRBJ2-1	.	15	CASSLLGLENREQFF	TGTGCCAGCAGCCTGCTAGGCCTAGAGAACCGTGAGCAGTTCTTC
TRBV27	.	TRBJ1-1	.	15	CATYTLTGPNTEAFF	TGTGCCACCTATACCCTGACAGGCCCGAACACTGAAGCTTTCTTT
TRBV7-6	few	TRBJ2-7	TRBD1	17	CASSLGPGQAISYEQYF	TGTGCCAGCAGCTTAGGCCCGGGACAGGCGATCTCCTACGAGCAGTACTTC
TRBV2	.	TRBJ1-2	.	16	CASSEESWGGRDGYTF	TGTGCCAGCAGTGAAGAGTCTTGGGGGGGCCGTGATGGCTACACCTTC
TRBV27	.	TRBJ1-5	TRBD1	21	CASSSYRDRGFSGISNQPQHF	TGTGCCAGCAGTTCATACCGGGACAGGGGATTTTCGGGAATTAGCAATCAGCCCCAGCATTTT
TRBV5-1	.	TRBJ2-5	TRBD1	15	CASSLATGEGETQYF	TGCGCCAGCAGCTTGGCTACAGGGGAAGGAGAGACCCAGTACTTC
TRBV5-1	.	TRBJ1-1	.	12	CASSLAGPEAFF	TGCGCCAGCAGCTTGGCCGGTCCTGAAGCTTTCTTT